A single sample is the source of the 11 T cell receptor beta chains below, sequenced in a study of cytomegalovirus exposure and HLA in healthy donors (dated by TCRdb to about 2017). Receptors were amplified or captured by the immunoSEQ multiplex PCR assay. For the multiplex PCR, a mixture combining 60 forward primers for TCR Vbeta segments and 13 reverse primers for TCR Jbeta segments was used. Sourced from immuneACCESS, this table was stored by TCRdb with only in-frame sequences that have V and J called. A share of the clones is absent; for the studies checked, an unresolved V gene accounts for under half, and the remainder has no known explanation. The table kept for this sample lists approximately 100,000 clones. Jointly, the top ten make up approximately 0.6% of the sample. Input material: PBMCs. All receptors derive from a man between 45 and 60 years old in good health and CMV-seronegative.

This chain uses TRBV9 with TRBJ2-1; D possibly corresponds to TRBD2 (5 bases). This CDR3 is built from 14 residues. Trimming took off 5 bases at V and 4 bases at J, with 13 bases between the two ends. Germline V lookup: CDR1 SGDLS, CDR2 YYNGEE. The CDR3 protein is CASSGGPRYNEQFF. The CDR3 DNA sequence: TGTGCCAGCAGTGGCGGGCCCCGATACAATGAGCAGTTCTTC.

This chain connects TRBV5-6 to TRBJ1-1, with 8 bases that match TRBD1. After removal of 0 bases from V and 5 bases from J, the junction contained 6 bases not matched to a gene. The CDR3 covers 15 residues. CDR1 and CDR2 (germline): SGHDT, YYEEEE. CDR3 loop: CASSLGGQGLTEAFF. The CDR3 region has the DNA TGTGCCAGCAGCTTGGGAGGACAGGGACTGACTGAAGCTTTCTTT.

V and J are TRBV7-6 and TRBJ2-5; 11 bases agree with TRBD2. This CDR3 has 15 residues. Losses at the gene ends were 3 bases for V and 7 bases for J; bases not matched to a gene: 7. From germline, CDR1 is SGHVS and CDR2 FNYEAQ. In nucleotides, the CDR3 is TGTGCCAGCAGCTTGGGACTAGCGGCTTGGGCGACCCAGTACTTC. As protein: CASSLGLAAWATQYF.

This chain's CDR3 is CASSRDRTGGQSDNEQFF. CDR3 bases: TGTGCCAGCTCGCGCGACAGGACAGGGGGCCAATCCGACAATGAGCAGTTCTTC. The chain joins TRBV18 to TRBJ2-1, with 11 nucleotides matching TRBD1. V shed 6 bases, J shed 5 bases, and the junction held 15 bases outside the gene matches. The CDR3 extends over 18 amino acids. In germline, CDR1 is KGHSH, CDR2 LQKENI.

J is TRBJ2-7 and V is TRBV6-5; TRBD2 matches 10 bases. Germline loops: CDR1 MNHEY, CDR2 SVGAGI. The CDR3 contains 14 residues. J gave up 2 bases and V 5 bases, and 3 bases lay outside the gene matches. This CDR3 reads CASSRTSGPYEQYF. For the CDR3, the DNA is TGTGCCAGCAGTCGGACTAGCGGACCCTACGAGCAGTACTTC.

V and J are TRBV7-8 and TRBJ2-7, with D perhaps matching TRBD1 (6 bases). Germline lookup yields CDR1 SGHVS and CDR2 FQNEAQ. The V and J ends lost 4 bases and 6 bases respectively, with 16 bases between them. The CDR3 contains 14 residues. The DNA of the CDR3 is TGTGCCAGCAGCTCTTGGACAGATTCTGGCGAGCAGTACTTC. As protein: CASSSWTDSGEQYF.

Points on this clone: Relative to the germline gene, one junction end is altered; a read error may explain this. This chain links TRBV7-2 with TRBJ2-2; D is possibly TRBD1 (6 bases). CDR1 and CDR2 from the germline V gene are SGHTA and FQGNSA. The CDR3 totals 16 residues. CDR3 in amino acids: CASSLGGRRNIGELFF. The CDR3 region has the DNA TGTGCCAGCAGCTTAGGGGGGCGCAGGAACATCGGGGAGCTGTTTTTT.

The genes are TRBV5-1 and TRBJ2-7; 9 positions agree with TRBD1. The germline gives CDR1 SGHRS, CDR2 YFSETQ. The CDR3 is 15 amino acids. V was pared by 4 bases and J by 6 bases, with 11 bases of the junction left unmatched. The CDR3 nucleotides are TGCGCCAGCAGCCAGGAGGAGACAGGGGGTTTCGAGCAGTACTTC. Translation gives CASSQEETGGFEQYF. The entire variable domain, with the rest obtained from reference TRBV5-1 and TRBJ2-7, is as follows: KAGVTQTPRYLIKTRGQQVTLSCSPISGHRSVSWYQQTPGQGLQFLFEYFSETQRNKGNFPGRFSGRQFSNSRSEMNVSTLELGDSALYLCASSQEETGGFEQYFGPGTRLTVT.

The gene calls are TRBV5-1 and TRBJ1-1; 8 nucleotides align to TRBD1. The CDR3 length is 15 residues. Trimming at V came to 2 bases and at J to 3 bases, leaving 6 bases not matched to a gene. Per the germline V gene, CDR1 is SGHRS and CDR2 is YFSETQ. CDR3 residues: CASSFGTGEDTEAFF. CDR3 DNA: TGCGCCAGCAGCTTCGGGACAGGAGAGGACACTGAAGCTTTCTTT.

V is TRBV7-9 and J is TRBJ1-1, with TRBD1 matching over 10 bases. Germline loops: CDR1 SEHNR, CDR2 FQNEAQ (reference sequence). The CDR3 covers 13 residues. V shed 6 bases and J 4 bases; nucleotides not matched to a gene: 2. CDR3 sequence (DNA): TGTGCCAGCAGATGGACAGGGGGCACTGAAGCTTTCTTT. As protein: CASRWTGGTEAFF.

The chain couples TRBV11-2 to TRBJ2-7; D may be TRBD1 (6 bases). The ends were cut back, 5 bases at V and 3 bases at J, with 17 bases in the middle. The CDR3 loop spans 15 amino acids. Germline loops: CDR1 SGHAT, CDR2 FQNNGV. CDR3 sequence: CASSLTTGSGYEQYF. The CDR3 DNA follows: TGTGCCAGCAGCCTAACGACAGGCTCCGGCTACGAGCAGTACTTC.